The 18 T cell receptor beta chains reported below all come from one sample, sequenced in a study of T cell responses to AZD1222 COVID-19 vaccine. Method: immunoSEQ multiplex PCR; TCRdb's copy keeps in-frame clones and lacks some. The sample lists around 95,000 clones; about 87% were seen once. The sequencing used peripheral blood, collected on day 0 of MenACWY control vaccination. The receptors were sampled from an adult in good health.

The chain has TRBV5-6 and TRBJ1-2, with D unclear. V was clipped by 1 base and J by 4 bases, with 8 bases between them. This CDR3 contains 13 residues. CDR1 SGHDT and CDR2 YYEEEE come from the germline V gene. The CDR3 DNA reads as TGTGCCAGCAGCTTGACAGAGGGCTATGGCTACACCTTC. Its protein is CASSLTEGYGYTF.

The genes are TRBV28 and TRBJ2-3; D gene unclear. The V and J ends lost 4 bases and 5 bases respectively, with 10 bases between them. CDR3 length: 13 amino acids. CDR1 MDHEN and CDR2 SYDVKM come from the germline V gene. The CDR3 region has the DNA TGTGCCAGCAGTTCCGGAGTAAAAGATACGCAGTATTTT. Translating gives CASSSGVKDTQYF.

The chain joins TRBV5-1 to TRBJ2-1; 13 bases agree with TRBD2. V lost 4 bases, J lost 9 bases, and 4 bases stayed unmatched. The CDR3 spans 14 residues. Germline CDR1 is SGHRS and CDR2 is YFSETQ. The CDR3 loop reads CASSPGLAGFEQFF. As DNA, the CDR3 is TGCGCCAGCAGCCCGGGACTAGCGGGATTTGAGCAGTTCTTC.

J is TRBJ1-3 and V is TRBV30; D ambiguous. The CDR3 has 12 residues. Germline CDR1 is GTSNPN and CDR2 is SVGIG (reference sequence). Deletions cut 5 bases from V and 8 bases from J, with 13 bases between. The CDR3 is CAWAPQVDTIYF. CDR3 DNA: TGTGCCTGGGCCCCCCAGGTGGACACCATATATTTT.

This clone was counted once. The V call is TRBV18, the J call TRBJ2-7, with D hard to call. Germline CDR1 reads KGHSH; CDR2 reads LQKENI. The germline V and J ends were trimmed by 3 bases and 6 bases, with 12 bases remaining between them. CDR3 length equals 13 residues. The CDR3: CASSPANNREQYF. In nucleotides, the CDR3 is TGTGCCAGCTCACCGGCGAACAACCGCGAGCAGTACTTC.

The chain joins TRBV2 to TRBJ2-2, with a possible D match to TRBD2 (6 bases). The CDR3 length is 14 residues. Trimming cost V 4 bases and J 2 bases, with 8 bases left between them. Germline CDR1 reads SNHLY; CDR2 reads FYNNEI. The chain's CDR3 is CASSGLENTGELFF. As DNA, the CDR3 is TGTGCCAGCAGTGGACTAGAAAACACCGGGGAGCTGTTTTTT. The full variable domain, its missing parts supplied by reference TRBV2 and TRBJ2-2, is EPEVTQTPSHQVTQMGQEVILRCVPISNHLYFYWYRQILGQKVEFLVSFYNNEISEKSEIFDDQFSVERPDGSNFTLKIRSTKLEDSAMYFCASSGLENTGELFFGEGSRLTVL.

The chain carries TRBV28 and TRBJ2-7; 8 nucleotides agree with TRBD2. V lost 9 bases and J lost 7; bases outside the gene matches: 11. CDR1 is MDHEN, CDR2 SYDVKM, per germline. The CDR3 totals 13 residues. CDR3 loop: CASKVAGTGEQYF. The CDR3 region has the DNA TGTGCCAGTAAGGTAGCGGGAACGGGTGAGCAGTACTTC.

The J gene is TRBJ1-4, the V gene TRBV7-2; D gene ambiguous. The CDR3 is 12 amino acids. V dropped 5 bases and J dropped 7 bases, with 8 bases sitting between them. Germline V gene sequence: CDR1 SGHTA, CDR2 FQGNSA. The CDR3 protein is CASSHQSEKLFF. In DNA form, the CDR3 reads TGTGCCAGCAGCCACCAAAGTGAAAAACTGTTTTTT.

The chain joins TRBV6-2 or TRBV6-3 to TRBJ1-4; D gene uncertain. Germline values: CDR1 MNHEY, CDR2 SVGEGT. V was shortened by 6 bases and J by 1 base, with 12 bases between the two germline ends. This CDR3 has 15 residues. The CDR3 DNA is TGTGCCAGCAGCTCCCCCAGGAGAACTAATGAAAAACTGTTTTTT. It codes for CASSSPRRTNEKLFF.

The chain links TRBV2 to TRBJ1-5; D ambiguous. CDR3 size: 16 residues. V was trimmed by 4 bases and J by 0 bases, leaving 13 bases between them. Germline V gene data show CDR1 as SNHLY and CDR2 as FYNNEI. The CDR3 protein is CASSARQTNSNQPQHF. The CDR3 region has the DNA TGTGCCAGCAGTGCCCGGCAGACCAATAGCAATCAGCCCCAGCATTTT.

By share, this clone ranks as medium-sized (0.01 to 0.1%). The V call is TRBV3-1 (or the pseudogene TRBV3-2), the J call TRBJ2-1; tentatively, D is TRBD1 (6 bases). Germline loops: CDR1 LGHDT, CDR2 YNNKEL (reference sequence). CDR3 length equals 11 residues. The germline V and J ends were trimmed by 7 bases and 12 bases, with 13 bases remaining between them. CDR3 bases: TGTGCCAGCACCTCCCAGGGGCGGCAGTTCTTC. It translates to CASTSQGRQFF.

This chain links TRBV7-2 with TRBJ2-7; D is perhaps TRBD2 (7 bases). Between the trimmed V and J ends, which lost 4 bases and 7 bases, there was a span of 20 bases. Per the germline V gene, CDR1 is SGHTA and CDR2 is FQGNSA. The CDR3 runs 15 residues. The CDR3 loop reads CASSSRGTEGGEQYF. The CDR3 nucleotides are TGTGCCAGCAGCTCAAGGGGGACTGAGGGAGGGGAGCAGTACTTC. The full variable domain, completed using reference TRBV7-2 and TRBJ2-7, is GAGVSQSPSNKVTEKGKDVELRCDPISGHTALYWYRQSLGQGLEFLIYFQGNSAPDKSGLPSDRFSAERTGGSVSTLTIQRTQQEDSAVYLCASSSRGTEGGEQYFGPGTRLTVT.

For the CDR3, the DNA is TGTGCCAGCAGGAGGGGAGTAGGGCCAGAGACCCAGTACTTC. It yields the protein CASRRGVGPETQYF. This chain connects TRBV2 to TRBJ2-5; the D call may be TRBD1 or TRBD2 (5 bases each). The CDR3 sequence is 14 residues long. Germline CDR1 and CDR2: SNHLY and FYNNEI. With 6 bases removed from V and 4 bases from J, the gap between germline ends came to 15 bases. The whole variable domain, filled in from reference TRBV2 and TRBJ2-5, reads EPEVTQTPSHQVTQMGQEVILRCVPISNHLYFYWYRQILGQKVEFLVSFYNNEISEKSEIFDDQFSVERPDGSNFTLKIRSTKLEDSAMYFCASRRGVGPETQYFGPGTRLLVL.

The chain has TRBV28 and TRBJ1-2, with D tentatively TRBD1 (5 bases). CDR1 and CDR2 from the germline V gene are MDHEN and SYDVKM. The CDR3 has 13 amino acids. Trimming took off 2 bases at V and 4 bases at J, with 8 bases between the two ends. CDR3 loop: CASSLQGGYGYTF. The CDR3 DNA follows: TGTGCCAGCAGTTTACAGGGAGGCTATGGCTACACCTTC.

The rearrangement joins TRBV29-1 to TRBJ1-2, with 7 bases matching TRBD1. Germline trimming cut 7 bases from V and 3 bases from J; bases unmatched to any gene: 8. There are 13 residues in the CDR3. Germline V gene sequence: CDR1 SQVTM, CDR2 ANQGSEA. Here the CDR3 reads CSGIDRADYGYTF. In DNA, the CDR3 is TGCAGCGGGATTGACAGGGCGGACTATGGCTACACCTTC. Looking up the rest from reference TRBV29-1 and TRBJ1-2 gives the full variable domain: SAVISQKPSRDICQRGTSLTIQCQVDSQVTMMFWYRQQPGQSLTLIATANQGSEATYESGFVIDKFPISRPNLTFSTLTVSNMSPEDSSIYLCSGIDRADYGYTFGSGTRLTVV.

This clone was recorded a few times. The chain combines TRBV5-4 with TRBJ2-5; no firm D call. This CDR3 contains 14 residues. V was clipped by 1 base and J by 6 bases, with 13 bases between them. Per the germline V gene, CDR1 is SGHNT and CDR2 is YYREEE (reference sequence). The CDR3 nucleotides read TGTGCCAGCAGCTTGAAGGACGGTGGACAGACCCAGTACTTC. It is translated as CASSLKDGGQTQYF.

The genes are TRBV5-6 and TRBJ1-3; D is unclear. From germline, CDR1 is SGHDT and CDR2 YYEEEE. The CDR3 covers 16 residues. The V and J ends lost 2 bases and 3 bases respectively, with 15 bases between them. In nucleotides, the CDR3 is TGTGCCAGCAGCTTCTACCGGGCTTTAAGTGGAAACACCATATATTTT. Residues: CASSFYRALSGNTIYF.

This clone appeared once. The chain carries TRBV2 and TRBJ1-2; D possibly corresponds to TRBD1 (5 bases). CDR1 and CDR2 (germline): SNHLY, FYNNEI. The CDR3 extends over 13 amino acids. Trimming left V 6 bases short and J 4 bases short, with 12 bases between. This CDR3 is CASRDDSPYGYTF. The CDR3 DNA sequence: TGTGCCAGCAGAGATGACAGCCCCTATGGCTACACCTTC.